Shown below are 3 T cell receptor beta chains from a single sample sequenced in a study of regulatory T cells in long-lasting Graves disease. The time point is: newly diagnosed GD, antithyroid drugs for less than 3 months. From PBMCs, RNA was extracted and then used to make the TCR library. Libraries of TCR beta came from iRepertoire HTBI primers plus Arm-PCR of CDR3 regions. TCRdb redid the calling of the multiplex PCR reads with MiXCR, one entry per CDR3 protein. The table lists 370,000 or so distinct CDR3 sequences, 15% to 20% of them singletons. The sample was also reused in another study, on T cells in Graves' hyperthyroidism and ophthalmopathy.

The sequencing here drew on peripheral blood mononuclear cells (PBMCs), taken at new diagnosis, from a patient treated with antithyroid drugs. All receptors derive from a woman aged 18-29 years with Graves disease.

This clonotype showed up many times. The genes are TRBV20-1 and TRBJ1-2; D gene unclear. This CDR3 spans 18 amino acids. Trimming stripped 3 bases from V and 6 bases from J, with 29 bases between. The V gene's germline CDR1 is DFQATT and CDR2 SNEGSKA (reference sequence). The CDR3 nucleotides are TGCAGTGCTAGGGCTTGGAGGGTCGGGCAACATCTCCAACATGGCTACACCTTC. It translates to CSARAWRVGQHLQHGYTF.

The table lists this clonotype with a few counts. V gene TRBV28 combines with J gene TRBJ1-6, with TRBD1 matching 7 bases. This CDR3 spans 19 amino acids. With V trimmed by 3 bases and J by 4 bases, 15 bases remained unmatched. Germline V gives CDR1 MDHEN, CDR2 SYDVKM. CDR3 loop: CASSLVAVGGAGYNSPLHF. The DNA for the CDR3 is TGTGCCAGCAGTTTGGTAGCGGTAGGGGGCGCGGGGTATAATTCACCCCTCCACTTT.

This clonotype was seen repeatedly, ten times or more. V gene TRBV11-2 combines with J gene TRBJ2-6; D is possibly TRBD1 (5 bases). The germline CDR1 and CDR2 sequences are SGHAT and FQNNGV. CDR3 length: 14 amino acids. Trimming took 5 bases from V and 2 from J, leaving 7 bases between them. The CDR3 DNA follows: TGTGCCAGCAGCCAAGGGGCTGGGGCCAACGTCCTGACTTTC. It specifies CASSQGAGANVLTF.